This T cell receptor (beta chain) was profiled in a study of blood T cell repertoires in COVID-19. Study-wide context: The United States, Italy and Spain supplied acute and convalescent COVID-19 samples. PBMCs, B-cell-depleted T cells, or T cells provided the cDNA or gDNA that made up the material.

Study processing details: Reference gene primers were amplified, and this amplification served to estimate nucleated cell counts. TCRdb's copy holds only in-frame clones and misses some; the assay was immunoSEQ multiplex PCR. V, J and clone size derive from that table, while D and trimming were established from the DNA sequence. The repertoire holds 72,000 or so clones, about four fifths seen once, with around a sixth in the top ten. Looked up from germline, CDR1 is MNHEY and CDR2 is SVGEGT. V was shortened by 0 bases and J by 1 base, with 18 bases between the two germline ends. The CDR3 extends over 19 amino acids.

The J gene is TRBJ2-2, the V gene TRBV6-2 or TRBV6-3; TRBD2 is a possible D gene (6 bases). The TCR sequence derives from a man between 65 and 85 years old who had recovered from COVID-19. The sequencing sample was made of peripheral blood. The CDR3 bases are TGTGCCAGCAGTTACTCGGTTGGGGTGGCGGGACTGAACACCGGGGAGCTGTTTTTT. Residues: CASSYSVGVAGLNTGELFF.